This TCR beta chain was sequenced for a study of T-cell reconstitution after alpha-beta-depleted transplantation in children (dated by TCRdb to the mid-2010s). Regarding the study in general: T-cell immune reconstitution after TCRalphabeta/CD19-depleted allogeneic hematopoietic cell transplantation in children was quantitatively tracked in the study by means of TCR repertoire profiling.

Library construction relied on PCR. Sequenced using an Illumina HiSeq 2500. TCR library preparation used molecular barcoding, with unique molecular identifiers applied to normalize quantification of the TCRbeta repertoire. TCRdb reran the public reads through fastp at Q25 and MiXCR, keeping productive beta chains. Rows merge per CDR3 protein into single entries with the most common DNA and genes. This sample comprises around 600,000 distinct CDR3 sequences, roughly 15% of them detected only once. The ten largest clones represent under 1.2% of the sample. In this sample, this clonotype turned up many times. There is no known antigen for this receptor. The sample holds no much larger clone one base away, and base qualities are not on file. Based on the germline V gene (reference sequence), the CDR1 and CDR2 sequences are DFQATT and SNEGSKA. There are 12 amino acids in the CDR3, from cysteine to valine inclusive. Just CDR3 DNA is preserved here, 36 bases in frame from base 1. V lost 4 bases and J lost 7 bases; the stretch between them is 14 bases long.

The sequence joins TRBV20-1 to TRBJ2-7; D gene: possibly TRBD1, on 5 matching bases. The sample was PBMCs from the stem cell graft donor, taken from the stem cell graft. The clonotype comes from a human donor who donated a stem cell graft to a child with acute myeloid leukemia. CDR3 reads: CSATPNAGEQYV. DNA sequence: TGCAGTGCTACCCCCAATGCAGGGGAGCAGTACGTC.